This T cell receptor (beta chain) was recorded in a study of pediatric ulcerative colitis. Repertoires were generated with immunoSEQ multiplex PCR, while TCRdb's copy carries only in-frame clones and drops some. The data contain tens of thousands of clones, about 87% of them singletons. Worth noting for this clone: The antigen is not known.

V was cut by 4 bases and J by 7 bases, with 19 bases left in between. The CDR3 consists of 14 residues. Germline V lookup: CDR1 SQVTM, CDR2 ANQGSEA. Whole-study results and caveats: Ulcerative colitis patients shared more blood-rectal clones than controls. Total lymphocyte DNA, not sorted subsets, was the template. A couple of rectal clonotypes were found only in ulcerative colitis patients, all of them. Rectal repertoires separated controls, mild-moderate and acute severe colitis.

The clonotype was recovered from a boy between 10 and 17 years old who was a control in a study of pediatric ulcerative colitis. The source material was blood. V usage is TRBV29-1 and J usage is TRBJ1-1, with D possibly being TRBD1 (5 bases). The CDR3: CSVGASGRIIEAFF. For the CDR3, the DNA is TGCAGCGTTGGTGCCTCGGGACGGATAATTGAAGCTTTCTTT. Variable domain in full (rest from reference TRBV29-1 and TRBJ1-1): SAVISQKPSRDICQRGTSLTIQCQVDSQVTMMFWYRQQPGQSLTLIATANQGSEATYESGFVIDKFPISRPNLTFSTLTVSNMSPEDSSIYLCSVGASGRIIEAFFGQGTRLTVV.